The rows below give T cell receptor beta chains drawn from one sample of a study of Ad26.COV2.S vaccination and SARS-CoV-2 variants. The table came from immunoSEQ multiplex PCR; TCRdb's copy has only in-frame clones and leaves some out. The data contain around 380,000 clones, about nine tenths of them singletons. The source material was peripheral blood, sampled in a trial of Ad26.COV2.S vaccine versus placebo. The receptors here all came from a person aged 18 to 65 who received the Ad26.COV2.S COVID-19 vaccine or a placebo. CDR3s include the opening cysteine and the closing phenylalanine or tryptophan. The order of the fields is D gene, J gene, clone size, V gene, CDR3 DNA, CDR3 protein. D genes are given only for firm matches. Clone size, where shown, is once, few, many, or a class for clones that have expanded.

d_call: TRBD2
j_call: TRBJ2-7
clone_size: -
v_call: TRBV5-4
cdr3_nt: TGTGCCAGCAGCTTCGCGGGGGGCCAATTCTACGAGCAGTACTTC
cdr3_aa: CASSFAGGQFYEQYF

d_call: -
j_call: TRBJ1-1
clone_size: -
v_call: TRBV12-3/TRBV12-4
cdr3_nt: TGTGCCAGCAGTCCCAGGCCGGGAAGGGCTTTCTTT
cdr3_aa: CASSPRPGRAFF

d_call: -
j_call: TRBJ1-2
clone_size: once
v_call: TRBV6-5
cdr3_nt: TGTGCCAGCAGAGAGGGGGGTGGCTACACCTTC
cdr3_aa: CASREGGGYTF

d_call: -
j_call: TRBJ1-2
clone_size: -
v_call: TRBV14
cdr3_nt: TGTGCCAGCAGCCAAGATTGGCAGGGAGAAGGCTATGGCTACACCTTC
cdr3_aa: CASSQDWQGEGYGYTF

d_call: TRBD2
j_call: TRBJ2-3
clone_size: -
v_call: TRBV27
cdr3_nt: TGTGCCAGCAGTTTAGAATCTGCCAGCGGGGGGGCGAAAGATACGCAGTATTTT
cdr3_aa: CASSLESASGGAKDTQYF

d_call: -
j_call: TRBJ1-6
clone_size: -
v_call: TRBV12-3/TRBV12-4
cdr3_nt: TGTGCCAGCAGTTTTCAGTATAATTCACCCCTCCACTTT
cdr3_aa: CASSFQYNSPLHF

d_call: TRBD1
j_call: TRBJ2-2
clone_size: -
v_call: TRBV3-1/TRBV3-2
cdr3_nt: TGTGCCAGCAGCCAAGAAACTCGTCAGGGGGCTGGTACCGGGGAGCTGTTTTTT
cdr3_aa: CASSQETRQGAGTGELFF

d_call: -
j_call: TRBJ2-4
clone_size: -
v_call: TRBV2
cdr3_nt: TGTGCCAGCCTACTAGCCAAAAACATTCAGTACTTC
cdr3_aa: CASLLAKNIQYF

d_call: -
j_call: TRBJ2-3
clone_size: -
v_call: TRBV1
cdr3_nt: TGCACCAGCAGCCAAGATAGTACTAGCGGGGGCACAGATACGCAGTATTTT
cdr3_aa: CTSSQDSTSGGTDTQYF

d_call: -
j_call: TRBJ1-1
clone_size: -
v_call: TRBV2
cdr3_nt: TGTGCCAGCCTCCGGGGGCGGAACACTGAAGCTTTCTTT
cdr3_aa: CASLRGRNTEAFF

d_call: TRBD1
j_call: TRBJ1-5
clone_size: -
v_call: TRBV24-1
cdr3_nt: TGTGCCACCAGCTGGACAGGAGGAGGATGCTTTCGGCATTTT
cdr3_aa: CATSWTGGGCFRHF

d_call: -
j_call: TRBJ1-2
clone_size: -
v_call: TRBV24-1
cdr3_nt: TGTGCCACCAGTGATTTTTACTATGGCTACACCTTC
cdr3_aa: CATSDFYYGYTF

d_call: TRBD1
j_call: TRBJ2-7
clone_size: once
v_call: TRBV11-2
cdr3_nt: TGTGCCAGCAGCTTAGGGAGGGGACAGGGGCACTCCTACGAGCAGTACTTC
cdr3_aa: CASSLGRGQGHSYEQYF

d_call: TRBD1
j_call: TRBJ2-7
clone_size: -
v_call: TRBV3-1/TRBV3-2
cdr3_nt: TGTGCCAGCAGCCAAGAAATACAGGGGCCTAACGAGCAGTACTTC
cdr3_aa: CASSQEIQGPNEQYF

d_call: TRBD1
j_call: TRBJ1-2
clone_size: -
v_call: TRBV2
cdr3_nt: TGTGCCAGCAGTCCAAAGGGGGACAGAAGACCCTATGGCTACACCTTC
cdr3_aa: CASSPKGDRRPYGYTF

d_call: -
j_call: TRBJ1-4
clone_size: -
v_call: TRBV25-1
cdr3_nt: TGTGCCAGTTCTCCCCATGGGGGGAAGGGTGAAAAACTGTTTTTT
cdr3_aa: CASSPHGGKGEKLFF

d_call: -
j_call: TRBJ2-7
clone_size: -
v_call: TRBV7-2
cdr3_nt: TGTGCCAGCAGCTTAAATCGGGGCACGGGCCTGCAGTACTTC
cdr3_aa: CASSLNRGTGLQYF

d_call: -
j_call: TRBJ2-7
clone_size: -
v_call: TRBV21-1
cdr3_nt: TGTGCCAGCAGCTCCGACAGACTATACGAGCAGTACTTC
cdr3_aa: CASSSDRLYEQYF

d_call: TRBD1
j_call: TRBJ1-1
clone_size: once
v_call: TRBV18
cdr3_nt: TGTGCCAGCTCACCAGGACAGGGATTTATCACTGAAGCTTTCTTT
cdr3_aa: CASSPGQGFITEAFF

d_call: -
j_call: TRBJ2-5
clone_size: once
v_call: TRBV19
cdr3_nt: TGTGCCAGTAGAATGGAGGAGACCCAGTACTTC
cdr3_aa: CASRMEETQYF

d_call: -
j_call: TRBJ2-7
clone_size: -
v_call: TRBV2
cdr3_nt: TGTGCCAGCAGCCTGACGGGGACCCTCTACGAGCAGTACTTC
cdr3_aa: CASSLTGTLYEQYF

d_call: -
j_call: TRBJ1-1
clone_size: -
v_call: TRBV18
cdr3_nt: TGTGCCAGCTCACCAGAGGGCCTCGACACTGAAGCTTTCTTT
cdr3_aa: CASSPEGLDTEAFF

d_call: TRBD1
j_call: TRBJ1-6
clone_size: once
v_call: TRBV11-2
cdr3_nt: TGTGCCAGCAGGCAGGACAGGGCATCCTATAATTCACCCCTCCACTTT
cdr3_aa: CASRQDRASYNSPLHF

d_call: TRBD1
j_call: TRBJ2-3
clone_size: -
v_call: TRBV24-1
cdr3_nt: TGTGCCACCAGTGATTTCACCTTCACAGGGGTTAGCACAGATACGCAGTATTTT
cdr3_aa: CATSDFTFTGVSTDTQYF

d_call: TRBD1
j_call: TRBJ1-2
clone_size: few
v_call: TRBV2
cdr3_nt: TGTGCCAGCAGCGAAGACAGGGTGATCTATGGCTACACCTTC
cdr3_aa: CASSEDRVIYGYTF

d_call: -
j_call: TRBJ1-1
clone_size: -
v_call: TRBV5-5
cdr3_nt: TGTGCCAGCAGCTTGGTCCTAGCGAACACTGAAGCTTTCTTT
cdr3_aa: CASSLVLANTEAFF

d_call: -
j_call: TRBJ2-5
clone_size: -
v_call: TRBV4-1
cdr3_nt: TGCGCCAGCAGCCAAGATCACCGGGGGGCCCTTGAGACCCAGTACTTC
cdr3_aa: CASSQDHRGALETQYF

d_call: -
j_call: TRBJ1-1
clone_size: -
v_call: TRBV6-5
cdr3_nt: TGTGCCAGCAGGCAACGGATGAACACTGAAGCTTTCTTT
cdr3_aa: CASRQRMNTEAFF

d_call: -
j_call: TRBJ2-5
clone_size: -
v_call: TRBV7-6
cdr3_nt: TGTGCCAGCAGCTTAGCGATCGGGGTCGGAGGGATGGAGACCCAGTACTTC
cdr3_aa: CASSLAIGVGGMETQYF

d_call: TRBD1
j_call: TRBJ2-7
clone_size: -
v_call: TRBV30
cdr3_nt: TGTGCCTGGACCCGCGGGGGACAGGGGGCATACGAGCAGTACTTC
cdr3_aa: CAWTRGGQGAYEQYF

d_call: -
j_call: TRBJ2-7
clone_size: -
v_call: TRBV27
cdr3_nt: TGTGCCAGCAGTTTGCAGGGAGGACCTCCCTACGAGCAGTACTTC
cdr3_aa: CASSLQGGPPYEQYF

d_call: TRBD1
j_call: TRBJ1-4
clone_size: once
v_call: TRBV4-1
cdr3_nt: TGCGCCAGCAGCCTAGGGACAGAAAATGAAAAACTGTTTTTT
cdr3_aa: CASSLGTENEKLFF

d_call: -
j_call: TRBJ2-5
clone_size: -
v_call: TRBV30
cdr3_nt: TGTGCCTGGAGTGTCCGGGGAAACCAAGAGACCCAGTACTTC
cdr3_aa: CAWSVRGNQETQYF

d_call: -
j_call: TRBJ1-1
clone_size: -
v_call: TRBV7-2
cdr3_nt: TGTGCCAGCAGCCTCCACAGGCTGAACACTGAAGCTTTCTTT
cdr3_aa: CASSLHRLNTEAFF

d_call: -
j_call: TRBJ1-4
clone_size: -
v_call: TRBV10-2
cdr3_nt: TGCGCCAGCAGTGAGTCTGCGGGTGCAACTAATGAAAAACTGTTTTTT
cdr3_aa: CASSESAGATNEKLFF

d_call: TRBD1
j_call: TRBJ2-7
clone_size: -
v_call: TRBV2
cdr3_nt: TGTGCCAGCACAAGGAGGGGACAGGGATCCTACGAGCAGTACTTC
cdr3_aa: CASTRRGQGSYEQYF

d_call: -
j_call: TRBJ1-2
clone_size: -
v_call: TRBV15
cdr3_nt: TGTGCCACCAGCAGAGGCAGGGGTACCTCACTCGATGGCTACACCTTC
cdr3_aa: CATSRGRGTSLDGYTF

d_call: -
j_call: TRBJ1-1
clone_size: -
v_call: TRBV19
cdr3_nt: TGTGCCAGTAGTATCCAGGGTTTCACTGAAGCTTTCTTT
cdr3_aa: CASSIQGFTEAFF

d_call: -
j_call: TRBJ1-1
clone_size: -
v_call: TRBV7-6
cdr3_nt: TGTGCCAGCAGCGCTAGGGGGGGGACTGAAGCTTTCTTT
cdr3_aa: CASSARGGTEAFF

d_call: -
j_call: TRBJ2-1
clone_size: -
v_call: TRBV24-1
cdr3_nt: TGTGCCACCAGCGGCTGGAGGGCACAGGGTCGGAATGAGCAGTTCTTC
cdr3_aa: CATSGWRAQGRNEQFF

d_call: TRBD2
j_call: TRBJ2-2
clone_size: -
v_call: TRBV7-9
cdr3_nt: TGTGCCAGCAGGCCTCGACTAGCGGGGGTAACGAACACCGGGGAGCTGTTTTTT
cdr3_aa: CASRPRLAGVTNTGELFF

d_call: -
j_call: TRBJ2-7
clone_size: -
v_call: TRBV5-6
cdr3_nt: TGTGCCAGCAGCCCCCGGGGAGCCTTTACCTACGAGCAGTACTTC
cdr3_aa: CASSPRGAFTYEQYF

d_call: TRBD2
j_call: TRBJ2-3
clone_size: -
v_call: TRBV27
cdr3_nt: TGTGCCAGCAGTTCGGGACTAGTCACAGATACGCAGTATTTT
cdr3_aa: CASSSGLVTDTQYF

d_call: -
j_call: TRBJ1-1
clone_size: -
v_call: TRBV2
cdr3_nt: TGTGCCAGCAGCCTCGGGGGGAGGACTGAAGCTTTCTTT
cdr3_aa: CASSLGGRTEAFF

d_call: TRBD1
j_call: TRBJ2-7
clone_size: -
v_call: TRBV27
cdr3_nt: TGTGCCAGCAGTTTTCGGGACAGGGGGAGATACGAGCAGTACTTC
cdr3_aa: CASSFRDRGRYEQYF